The clone carrying this T cell receptor (beta chain) has a count of ten or more. What it binds is not known. The ends were cut back, 4 bases at V and 6 bases at J, with 12 bases in the middle. The CDR3 has 13 amino acids. Germline-derived CDR1 and CDR2 are SGHRS and YFSETQ. This entry is derived from a study of neurological immune-mediated disorders. Unsorted libraries were generated from 2 million PBMCs held at -80 degrees C. Synthesis of cDNA was carried out by template-switch 5'RACE. The reaction used 10-nucleotide random UMIs. From the 5' RACE reads, TCRdb called clonotypes with MiXCR, one entry per CDR3 protein. The data contain 55,000 to 70,000 distinct CDR3 sequences, 2.5% to 4% of them singletons. General study findings and limits: Multiple sclerosis patients had less TCR clonal expansion than even healthy controls, unlike HTLV-1-associated myelopathy.

This sequence was found in a woman in her forties or fifties with multiple sclerosis. The genes are TRBV5-1 and TRBJ2-3, with D maybe TRBD1 (5 bases). Sequences were obtained from PBMCs. The CDR3 protein is CASSTGAGDTQYF. The CDR3 DNA follows: TGCGCCAGCAGCACTGGGGCTGGGGATACGCAGTATTTT. Full variable domain (missing parts from reference TRBV5-1 and TRBJ2-3): KAGVTQTPRYLIKTRGQQVTLSCSPISGHRSVSWYQQTPGQGLQFLFEYFSETQRNKGNFPGRFSGRQFSNSRSEMNVSTLELGDSALYLCASSTGAGDTQYFGPGTRLTVL.